This entry lists 26 T cell receptor beta chains sequenced from one sample in a study of T-cell reconstitution after alpha-beta-depleted transplantation in children. Library preparation (for TCRbeta) was performed with unique molecular identifiers. One entry per CDR3 protein, called by TCRdb with MiXCR from the PCR reads. The sample has around 190,000 distinct CDR3 sequences, roughly 7% seen once. The sequences come from PBMCs, collected before TCRalphabeta/CD19-depleted stem cell transplant. The receptors come from a boy under 10 years old with acute lymphoblastic leukemia, due to receive a stem cell transplant.

This clonotype was observed at least ten times. The chain links TRBV7-8 to TRBJ1-2, with D possibly being TRBD1 (5 bases). Trimming cost V 1 base and J 8 bases, with 14 bases left between them. Germline CDR1 and CDR2: SGHVS and FQNEAQ. The length of the CDR3 is 14 residues. The CDR3 nucleotides read TGTGCCAGCAGCTTAGAGAGGGGTTTTGGGGGCTACACCTTC. Amino acid sequence: CASSLERGFGGYTF.

Only a few counts were recorded for this clonotype. The chain links TRBV6-4 to TRBJ1-6; unclear D gene. Trimming took off 5 bases at V and 7 bases at J, with 9 bases between the two ends. There are 13 residues in the CDR3. Looked up from germline, CDR1 is MRHNA and CDR2 is SNTAGT. The DNA of the CDR3 is TGTGCCAGCAGTCCCTTAGGGAATTCACCCCTCCACTTT. This encodes CASSPLGNSPLHF.

In this sample, this clonotype turned up many times. This chain links TRBV2 with TRBJ2-7, with D maybe TRBD1 (7 bases). V was clipped by 6 bases and J by 4 bases, with 19 bases between them. The CDR3 consists of 15 residues. Looked up from germline, CDR1 is SNHLY and CDR2 is FYNNEI. The CDR3 here is CASSTSQTGRYEQYF. The CDR3 coding sequence is TGTGCCAGCAGCACTAGCCAGACAGGGCGTTACGAGCAGTACTTC.

This clonotype was counted at least ten times. The V and J genes are TRBV12-3 or TRBV12-4 and TRBJ2-7; the D is unclear. The CDR3 runs 13 residues. Trimming took 6 bases from V and 3 from J, leaving 12 bases between them. The CDR3 region is CASSPQSSYEQYF. Written as DNA, the CDR3 is TGTGCCAGCAGCCCCCAGAGCAGCTACGAGCAGTACTTC.

The chain has TRBV10-3 and TRBJ1-6, with D perhaps TRBD1 (5 bases). This CDR3 has 14 amino acids. V was cut by 6 bases and J by 8 bases, with 14 bases left in between. CDR1 and CDR2 (germline): ENHRY, SYGVKD. The CDR3 loop reads CAISERDGDSPLHF. In DNA form, the CDR3 reads TGTGCCATCAGCGAAAGGGACGGCGATTCACCCCTCCACTTT.

This rearrangement joins TRBV5-1 to TRBJ2-5; weak D call: TRBD2 (6 bases). This CDR3 contains 15 residues. Trimming cost V 4 bases and J 5 bases, with 18 bases left between them. Germline CDR1 SGHRS, CDR2 YFSETQ. The CDR3 nucleotides read TGCGCCAGCAGCCTTAGACTAGGGCCGGGGGAGACCCAGTACTTC. As protein: CASSLRLGPGETQYF.

This clonotype has at least ten counts. The chain employs TRBV28 and TRBJ2-7; D call uncertain. Germline CDR1 MDHEN, CDR2 SYDVKM. The CDR3 has 12 residues. The V and J ends lost 4 bases and 5 bases respectively, with 9 bases between them. The CDR3 region is CASSSIQHEQYF. DNA for the CDR3: TGTGCCAGCAGTTCAATTCAACACGAGCAGTACTTC. Using reference TRBV28 and TRBJ2-7 for the parts outside the CDR3, the full variable domain is DVKVTQSSRYLVKRTGEKVFLECVQDMDHENMFWYRQDPGLGLRLIYFSYDVKMKEKGDIPEGYSVSREKKERFSLILESASTNQTSMYLCASSSIQHEQYFGPGTRLTVT.

This clonotype was picked up many times. J is TRBJ2-3 and V is TRBV29-1, with D possibly TRBD1 on 5 matching bases. The CDR3 is made up of 13 amino acids. Germline values: CDR1 SQVTM, CDR2 ANQGSEA. Trimming stripped 3 bases from V and 3 bases from J, with 10 bases between. The CDR3: CSVEGRVTDTQYF. The CDR3 coding sequence is TGCAGCGTTGAGGGCAGGGTTACAGATACGCAGTATTTT.

This clonotype was observed a handful of times. CDR3 nucleotides: TGTGCCAGCAGCCCCTGGACTAGCGGGGGACAAGAGACCCAGTACTTC. Protein product: CASSPWTSGGQETQYF. The chain is built from TRBV7-2 and TRBJ2-5; TRBD2 agrees at 13 bases. CDR1 SGHTA and CDR2 FQGNSA come from the germline V gene. CDR3 length: 16 amino acids. The V gene end was trimmed by 5 bases and the J gene end by 2 bases; junction bases not matched to a gene: 5.

This clonotype was detected ten times or more. The J gene is TRBJ1-1, the V gene TRBV7-9; 7 nucleotides line up with TRBD1. Germline CDR1 reads SEHNR; CDR2 reads FQNEAQ (reference sequence). With V trimmed by 5 bases and J by 5 bases, 5 bases remained unmatched. The CDR3 spans 13 residues. CDR3: CASSRQGGTEAFF. The CDR3 DNA reads TGTGCCAGCAGCCGACAGGGAGGGACTGAAGCTTTCTTT. The whole variable domain, remainder taken from reference TRBV7-9 and TRBJ1-1, is DTGVSQNPRHKITKRGQNVTFRCDPISEHNRLYWYRQTLGQGPEFLTYFQNEAQLEKSRLLSDRFSAERPKGSFSTLEIQRTEQGDSAMYLCASSRQGGTEAFFGQGTRLTVV.

This clonotype occurred many times. The chain is built from TRBV28 and TRBJ2-1; no reliable D call. The CDR3 consists of 11 residues. Germline V lookup: CDR1 MDHEN, CDR2 SYDVKM. V lost 2 bases and J 10 bases, leaving 6 bases between the germline ends. CDR3: CASSLALEQFF. DNA for the CDR3: TGTGCCAGCAGTTTAGCCCTGGAGCAGTTCTTC.

V usage is TRBV29-1 and J usage is TRBJ2-1, with D perhaps assigned TRBD1 or TRBD2 (6 bases each). Trimming stripped 7 bases from V and 5 bases from J, with 27 bases between. Germline CDR1 and CDR2: SQVTM and ANQGSEA. The CDR3 is 17 residues long. DNA of the CDR3: TGCAGCGGGGAGGCACAGGGTGAAGGTTTGGGAAACAATGAGCAGTTCTTC. Translated: CSGEAQGEGLGNNEQFF.

There are many counts of this clonotype. The chain employs TRBV5-4 and TRBJ2-1; D may be TRBD2 (6 bases). The germline V gene has CDR1 SGHNT and CDR2 YYREEE (reference sequence). The CDR3 extends over 17 amino acids. V was shortened by 0 bases and J by 0 bases, with 13 bases between the two germline ends. This CDR3 reads CASSLVVAVNSYNEQFF. The DNA of the CDR3 is TGTGCCAGCAGCTTGGTGGTAGCGGTGAACTCCTACAATGAGCAGTTCTTC.

Many counts were recorded for this clonotype. The rearrangement uses TRBV29-1 and TRBJ2-1; a possible D gene is TRBD1 (6 bases). The ends were cut back, 7 bases at V and 12 bases at J, with 16 bases in the middle. This CDR3 spans 11 amino acids. The germline V gene has CDR1 SQVTM and CDR2 ANQGSEA. The CDR3 bases are TGCAGCGCCTTCACACAGGGCTTGCAGTTCTTC. It translates to CSAFTQGLQFF.

This clonotype was detected ten times or more. The chain links TRBV20-1 to TRBJ2-7, with D perhaps TRBD2 (5 bases). CDR1 and CDR2 (germline): DFQATT, SNEGSKA (reference sequence). Trimming stripped 5 bases from V and 2 bases from J, with 13 bases between. The CDR3 has 13 residues. For the CDR3, the DNA is TGCAGTGCTCATGGAGGCTCGCCCTACGAGCAGTACTTC. Translation: CSAHGGSPYEQYF.

This clonotype was observed a handful of times. The chain couples TRBV20-1 to TRBJ1-1; D ambiguous. CDR3 length: 16 residues. The V end lost 0 bases, the J end lost 6 bases, and 20 bases lay between the germline ends. Germline assignment: CDR1 DFQATT and CDR2 SNEGSKA (reference sequence). The CDR3 nucleotides are TGCAGTGCTAGAGATGATAGGCTGGGCCGGAGAGCTGAAGCTTTCTTT. It is translated as CSARDDRLGRRAEAFF.

At least ten counts were recorded for this clonotype. V usage is TRBV25-1 and J usage is TRBJ2-3; 8 nucleotides line up with TRBD2. The germline gives CDR1 MGHDK, CDR2 SYGVNS. The trim removed 4 bases at V and 5 bases at J, leaving 11 bases unmatched. The CDR3 is made up of 16 amino acids. CDR3 loop: CASSGWSGRVEDTQYF. The DNA of the CDR3 is TGTGCCAGCAGTGGTTGGAGCGGGAGAGTAGAAGATACGCAGTATTTT.

This clonotype was counted ten times or more. V is TRBV29-1 and J is TRBJ2-5; D remains ambiguous. The CDR3 has 10 residues. V gave up 5 bases and J gave up 3 bases, with 4 bases separating them. Germline assignment: CDR1 SQVTM and CDR2 ANQGSEA. The CDR3 DNA reads TGCAGCGTTCCAAAAGAGACCCAGTACTTC. It translates to CSVPKETQYF.

This chain joins TRBV5-6 and TRBJ2-7, with D tentatively TRBD1 (6 bases). CDR3 length: 15 amino acids. Trimming removed 3 bases at V and 3 bases at J, with 16 bases between. Looked up from germline, CDR1 is SGHDT and CDR2 is YYEEEE. CDR3 amino acids: CASSSAGTNLYEQYF. The CDR3 DNA reads as TGTGCCAGCAGCTCCGCCGGGACAAACCTCTACGAGCAGTACTTC.

This clonotype has more than one count but fewer than ten. The chain couples TRBV7-2 to TRBJ2-3; D could derive from TRBD1 or TRBD2 (5 bases each). Trimming stripped 5 bases from V and 6 bases from J, with 12 bases between. The CDR3 sequence is 13 residues long. Germline-derived CDR1 and CDR2 are SGHTA and FQGNSA. CDR3 coding DNA: TGTGCCAGCAGCCTACGGGGCTCGGATACGCAGTATTTT. Protein product: CASSLRGSDTQYF.

As to this clonotype: A junction end diverges from the germline sequence, so it may reflect a read error. This sequence joins TRBV3-1 and TRBJ2-7; 14 bases line up with TRBD2. CDR1 is LGHDT, CDR2 YNNKEL, per germline (reference sequence). CDR3 length: 18 residues. This chain's CDR3 is CACSPRPGLAGVFYEQYF. DNA for the CDR3: TGTGCCTGCAGTCCACGCCCGGGACTAGCGGGAGTTTTCTACGAGCAGTACTTC.

This clonotype was counted only a few times. The V and J genes are TRBV7-9 and TRBJ2-7; no firm D call. Germline V lookup: CDR1 SEHNR, CDR2 FQNEAQ (reference sequence). CDR3 length equals 12 residues. V lost 6 bases, J lost 6 bases, and 12 bases lay in between. The CDR3 protein is CASSTLVGEQYF. In DNA, the CDR3 is TGTGCCAGCAGTACTCTCGTCGGCGAGCAGTACTTC. Looking up the rest from reference TRBV7-9 and TRBJ2-7 gives the full variable domain: DTGVSQNPRHKITKRGQNVTFRCDPISEHNRLYWYRQTLGQGPEFLTYFQNEAQLEKSRLLSDRFSAERPKGSFSTLEIQRTEQGDSAMYLCASSTLVGEQYFGPGTRLTVT.

Many counts were recorded for this clonotype. This sequence joins TRBV28 and TRBJ2-7, with 7 bases matching TRBD2. This CDR3 is built from 15 residues. Germline trimming cut 7 bases from V and 0 bases from J; bases unmatched to any gene: 9. Germline V CDR1 and CDR2: MDHEN, SYDVKM. The CDR3 loop reads CASNKAGLSSYEQYF. CDR3 bases: TGTGCCAGCAATAAAGCGGGGCTGAGCTCCTACGAGCAGTACTTC. Together with reference TRBV28 and TRBJ2-7, the CDR3 gives the full variable domain: DVKVTQSSRYLVKRTGEKVFLECVQDMDHENMFWYRQDPGLGLRLIYFSYDVKMKEKGDIPEGYSVSREKKERFSLILESASTNQTSMYLCASNKAGLSSYEQYFGPGTRLTVT.

This clonotype was seen a handful of times. This chain joins TRBV20-1 and TRBJ1-1; possibly TRBD1 for D (6 bases). Germline values: CDR1 DFQATT, CDR2 SNEGSKA (reference sequence). This CDR3 has 13 amino acids. The V gene lost 3 bases and the J gene lost 12 bases, with 20 bases spanning the gap. Here the CDR3 DNA reads TGCAGTGCTAGGGGGGCGATGTTCCAAAAGACTTTCTTT. Encoded protein: CSARGAMFQKTFF.

This clonotype was seen many times. The chain is built from TRBV24-1 and TRBJ2-7; 7 nucleotides agree with TRBD1. With V trimmed by 6 bases and J by 5 bases, 6 bases remained unmatched. The CDR3 is made up of 13 amino acids. CDR1 and CDR2 (germline): KGHDR, SFDVKD. CDR3 residues: CATSLTGRDEQYF. The CDR3 coding sequence is TGTGCCACCAGTCTGACAGGGAGAGACGAGCAGTACTTC.

This clonotype was seen ten or more times. The chain combines TRBV12-5 with TRBJ1-5, with 8 bases fitting TRBD1. The length of the CDR3 is 15 residues. V gave up 1 base and J gave up 3 bases; unmatched junction bases: 2. Germline lookup yields CDR1 LGHNT and CDR2 FRNRAP. The CDR3 nucleotides are TGTGCTAGTGGTTTGGGGACAGGGAACAATCAGCCCCAGCATTTT. This sequence encodes CASGLGTGNNQPQHF.